This T cell receptor (beta chain) is drawn from a study of T cell clonotyping in hematopoietic cell transplantation. Study context: Recipient samples before transplant were obtained post-cytoreduction.

CDR1 and CDR2 from the germline V gene are LNHDA and SQIVND (reference sequence). The CDR3 runs 15 residues. V was shortened by 7 bases and J by 1 base, with 14 bases between the two germline ends. Repertoires were generated with immunoSEQ multiplex PCR, while TCRdb's copy carries only in-frame clones and drops some. The table records 75,000 to 95,000 clones, roughly 95% of them present only once. Regarding time point: recipient sample about 28 days before transplant, after cytoreduction. General observations from the study: At the given depth, recipient repertoires were over 95% de novo clonotypes. Pathologically expanded recipient clonotypes increased progressively from day 30 to day 180 as diversity fell.

With respect to this clone: Its antigen is unknown.

This TCR was sampled from a woman in her fifties or sixties with acute myeloid leukemia. Some clones in this sample may be carry-over from other donors' samples. Sequences were derived from peripheral blood mononuclear cells, sampled before stem cell transplant. J is TRBJ1-5 and V is TRBV19, with D perhaps matching TRBD1 (5 bases). CDR3 amino acids: CASIMGGRSNQPQHF. Written as DNA, the CDR3 is TGTGCCAGTATCATGGGGGGAAGAAGCAATCAGCCCCAGCATTTT.